This T cell receptor beta chain was sequenced for a study of regulatory T cells in long-lasting Graves disease. Points from the study as a whole: The study found TRBV28, TRBJ1-2 and TRBJ2-5 favored in persistent disease. Limited sample numbers may have lowered accuracy. Graves' patients with persistent disease showed TCR diversity lower than patients newly diagnosed.

Time point noted: newly diagnosed GD, antithyroid drugs for less than 3 months. The authors made the TCR library using RNA they extracted from PBMCs. Assembly of TCR beta libraries relied on iRepertoire HTBI primers together with Arm-PCR of CDR3 regions. TCRdb recomputed calls from the multiplex PCR reads with MiXCR, one row per CDR3 protein. The top ten hold around 20% of the sample, which has approximately 210,000 distinct CDR3 sequences, approximately 16% seen once. V shed 2 bases and J shed 6 bases, with 10 bases lying between them. CDR1 is LGHDT, CDR2 YNNKEL, per germline (reference sequence). The CDR3 has 13 amino acids. This clonotype was detected many times. The target antigen is unknown.

Sequencing used peripheral blood mononuclear cells (PBMCs), obtained at new diagnosis, from a patient treated with antithyroid drugs. This receptor was identified in a female donor with Graves disease. The J gene is TRBJ1-1, the V gene TRBV3-1; no clear D gene. DNA of the CDR3: TGTGCCAGCAGCCAAAGGGCCCGGGCTGAAGCTTTCTTT. Translated, it gives CASSQRARAEAFF.